These 23 T cell receptor beta chains were all obtained from the same sample, sequenced in a study of blood T cells in healthy people across ages. Combining a sample-barcoded 5' primer with a J-beta primer mix, a second PCR ran for roughly 7 to 12 cycles. TCRdb reprocessed the 5' RACE reads with MiXCR, giving one entry per CDR3 protein. Of some 900,000 distinct CDR3 sequences listed, 25% to 35% are singletons. Sequenced input: blood. All receptors come from a woman older than 75 in good health.

With regard to this clonotype: A much larger clone lies a single base off, so this may be a read error. The J gene is TRBJ1-1, the V gene TRBV12-3 or TRBV12-4; D gene ambiguous. Trimming left V 2 bases short and J 6 bases short, with 10 bases between. The CDR3 totals 13 residues. CDR3 region: CASSLQRTSEAFF. In DNA, the CDR3 is TGTGCCAGCAGTTTACAGAGGACGTCTGAAGCTTTCTTT.

This clonotype was seen only a few times. The chain recombines TRBV20-1 with TRBJ1-5; TRBD1 might be the D (6 bases). Germline assignment: CDR1 DFQATT and CDR2 SNEGSKA (reference sequence). The CDR3 length is 14 residues. CDR3 coding DNA: TGCACTGTCACAGGGTTAGATGGCAATCAGCCCCAGCATTTT. Protein: CTVTGLDGNQPQHF.

V and J are TRBV6-1 and TRBJ2-1; D is perhaps TRBD1 or TRBD2 (6 bases each). CDR3 length: 16 amino acids. V was shortened by 5 bases and J by 7 bases, with 21 bases between the two germline ends. The germline gives CDR1 MNHNS, CDR2 SASEGT. The CDR3 DNA follows: TGTGCCAGCAGTTTACGGGGGCTTGGGGAGTTAAATGAGCAGTTCTTC. Protein: CASSLRGLGELNEQFF.

There are many counts of this clonotype. The V and J genes are TRBV5-1 and TRBJ2-3; 8 nucleotides agree with TRBD1. V lost 3 bases and J lost 1; bases outside the gene matches: 7. Germline CDR1 is SGHRS and CDR2 is YFSETQ. This CDR3 spans 16 amino acids. The CDR3 sequence is CASSSGTGRGTDTQYF. For the CDR3, the DNA is TGCGCCAGCAGCTCCGGGACAGGTCGGGGCACAGATACGCAGTATTTT.

This clonotype was detected ten times or more. The V call is TRBV7-6, the J call TRBJ2-1; either TRBD1 or TRBD2 may supply D (5 bases each). Germline values: CDR1 SGHVS, CDR2 FNYEAQ. Trimming stripped 5 bases from V and 4 bases from J, with 18 bases between. This CDR3 is built from 16 residues. CDR3 nucleotide sequence: TGTGCCAGCAGCCCACTTCGGGGCCCAAGTTACAATGAGCAGTTCTTC. This encodes CASSPLRGPSYNEQFF.

This clonotype came up a few times. This chain links TRBV6-2 or TRBV6-3 with TRBJ2-2; D is uncertain. This CDR3 has 12 residues. Germline V gives CDR1 MNHEY, CDR2 SVGEGT. Trimming cost V 6 bases and J 7 bases, with 9 bases left between them. The CDR3: CASSPFSGELFF. The CDR3, as DNA: TGTGCCAGCAGCCCCTTCAGCGGGGAGCTGTTTTTT.

On this clonotype: A read error may produce the germline difference seen at one junction end. The CDR3 reads CSVRDSGRTEAFF. CDR3 DNA sequence: TGCAGTGTTAGAGACAGTGGGAGGACTGAAGCTTTCTTT. V is TRBV20-1 and J is TRBJ1-1, with D perhaps TRBD1 (5 bases). Germline loops: CDR1 DFQATT, CDR2 SNEGSKA (reference sequence). The CDR3 has 13 residues.

This clonotype was counted ten times or more. The chain has TRBV11-2 and TRBJ2-1; 9 positions agree with TRBD2. V dropped 3 bases and J dropped 7; count of bases not matched to a gene: 7. Per the germline V gene, CDR1 is SGHAT and CDR2 is FQNNGV. This CDR3 is 15 amino acids long. CDR3 sequence: CASSFVIAGVNEQFF. Written as DNA, the CDR3 is TGTGCCAGCAGCTTTGTGATAGCGGGGGTAAATGAGCAGTTCTTC. Looking up the rest from reference TRBV11-2 and TRBJ2-1 gives the full variable domain: EAGVAQSPRYKIIEKRQSVAFWCNPISGHATLYWYQQILGQGPKLLIQFQNNGVVDDSQLPKDRFSAERLKGVDSTLKIQPAKLEDSAVYLCASSFVIAGVNEQFFGPGTRLTVL.

This chain connects TRBV7-2 to TRBJ1-2; the D gene is possibly TRBD1 (5 bases). Between the trimmed V and J ends, which lost 0 bases and 0 bases, there was a span of 17 bases. Germline CDR1 and CDR2: SGHTA and FQGNSA. The CDR3 is 18 amino acids. CDR3: CASSLARTSKPSNYGYTF. As DNA, the CDR3 is TGTGCCAGCAGCTTAGCGAGGACAAGTAAACCCTCTAACTATGGCTACACCTTC.

The chain recombines TRBV15 with TRBJ2-3, with D possibly being TRBD1 or TRBD2 (5 bases each). Deletions cut 3 bases from V and 1 base from J, with 11 bases between. The CDR3 loop spans 15 amino acids. From germline, CDR1 is LNHNV and CDR2 YYDKDF (reference sequence). DNA of the CDR3: TGTGCCACCAGCAGTAGGGACCGACGCACAGATACGCAGTATTTT. It codes for CATSSRDRRTDTQYF. Complete variable domain (other parts from reference TRBV15 and TRBJ2-3): DAMVIQNPRYQVTQFGKPVTLSCSQTLNHNVMYWYQQKSSQAPKLLFHYYDKDFNNEADTPDNFQSRRPNTSFCFLDIRSPGLGDTAMYLCATSSRDRRTDTQYFGPGTRLTVL.

CDR3 protein: CASSQEPYNEQFF. The DNA of the CDR3 is TGTGCCAGCAGCCAAGAACCATACAATGAGCAGTTCTTC. The chain couples TRBV3-1 to TRBJ2-1; D not certain. Germline values: CDR1 LGHDT, CDR2 YNNKEL (reference sequence). CDR3 size: 13 residues. V lost 0 bases, J lost 4 bases, and 4 bases lay in between.

The rearrangement links TRBV4-3 to TRBJ1-5; tentatively, D is TRBD1 (6 bases). V was trimmed by 0 bases and J by 5 bases, leaving 11 bases between them. The CDR3 runs 15 residues. The germline V gene has CDR1 LGHNA and CDR2 YSLEER. For the CDR3, the DNA is TGCGCCAGCAGCCAAGATAAAGGGGGGGATCAGCCCCAGCATTTT. Its protein product is CASSQDKGGDQPQHF.

This clonotype came up many times. The junction does not match germline at one end; this may be a read error. V gene TRBV7-2 combines with J gene TRBJ2-7, with TRBD1 as a possible D gene (6 bases). Germline values: CDR1 SGHTA, CDR2 FQGNSA. The CDR3 contains 12 residues. Here the CDR3 DNA reads TGCGCCAGCAGCTCTCAGGGGTACGAGCAGTACTTC. Translated: CASSSQGYEQYF.

The table lists this clonotype with a count of one. Being one base from a much bigger clone, this may be a read error. This chain links TRBV6-5 with TRBJ2-3; D may be TRBD1 (5 bases). The end of the DNA fits TRBJ1-5 better, so the J call may be wrong. The CDR3 sequence is 11 residues long. Germline CDR1 MNHEY, CDR2 SVGAGI. The CDR3: CASRLGGTQHF. The CDR3, as DNA: TGTGCCAGCAGACTGGGGGGTACGCAGCATTTT.

The chain is built from TRBV6-2 or TRBV6-3 and TRBJ2-2; a weak D match, TRBD1 (6 bases). V was pared by 7 bases and J by 2 bases, with 14 bases between. CDR3 size: 15 residues. The germline V gene encodes CDR1 MNHEY and CDR2 SVGEGT. The DNA for the CDR3 is TGTGCCAGCACCTACGGACAGATTAACACCGGGGAGCTGTTTTTT. Translation: CASTYGQINTGELFF.

This clonotype was detected ten times or more. The V gene is TRBV9, the J gene TRBJ1-5; D is uncertain. From germline, CDR1 is SGDLS and CDR2 YYNGEE. Trimming left V 2 bases short and J 4 bases short, with 7 bases between. This CDR3 contains 13 residues. The CDR3 region is CASSVSTNQPQHF. The CDR3 DNA is TGTGCCAGCAGCGTCTCCACAAATCAGCCCCAGCATTTT.

DNA of the CDR3: TGTGCCAGCAGTTCCCGCCTCGGCAATCAGCCCCAGCATTTT. It encodes CASSSRLGNQPQHF. V gene TRBV6-5 combines with J gene TRBJ1-5, with D hard to call. Trimming removed 4 bases at V and 2 bases at J, with 9 bases between. CDR1 is MNHEY and CDR2 is SVGAGI in the germline V gene. CDR3 length: 14 residues.

This clonotype has a handful of counts. The chain has TRBV12-3 or TRBV12-4 and TRBJ1-2; TRBD1 agrees at 8 bases. The CDR3 has 14 residues. V lost 2 bases and J lost 5; bases outside the gene matches: 4. CDR3 nucleotide sequence: TGTGCCAGCAGTTTATGGGACAGGACATATGGCTACACCTTC. Protein: CASSLWDRTYGYTF.

The chain employs TRBV5-1 and TRBJ2-1, with 8 positions matching TRBD2. In germline, CDR1 is SGHRS, CDR2 YFSETQ. The trim removed 7 bases at V and 5 bases at J, leaving 5 bases unmatched. The CDR3 length is 13 residues. The CDR3 nucleotides read TGCGCCAGCCGGAGCGGGAGTAACAATGAGCAGTTCTTC. Translation gives CASRSGSNNEQFF.

In the case of this clonotype: Just one base apart from a much larger clone, this may be a read error. The chain has TRBV9 and TRBJ1-2, with 7 bases lining up with TRBD1. The V gene end was trimmed by 3 bases and the J gene end by 5 bases; junction bases not matched to a gene: 7. The CDR3 spans 14 residues. Per the germline V gene, CDR1 is SGDLS and CDR2 is YYNGEE. The CDR3 sequence is CASSAMGQLYGYTF. The CDR3 nucleotides read TGTGCCAGCAGCGCAATGGGACAGTTATATGGCTACACCTTC.

In this sample, this clonotype turned up many times. This chain links TRBV7-2 with TRBJ2-3, with 7 bases fitting TRBD2. Germline V gives CDR1 SGHTA, CDR2 FQGNSA. With 2 bases clipped from V and 4 bases from J, the junction kept 6 bases outside the gene matches. The CDR3 is 15 residues long. The CDR3 loop reads CASSLSGAGADTQYF. The CDR3 DNA is TGTGCCAGCAGCTTAAGCGGGGCGGGCGCAGATACGCAGTATTTT.

At least ten counts were recorded for this clonotype. This chain links TRBV25-1 with TRBJ2-7, with TRBD2 as a possible D gene (5 bases). V dropped 1 base and J dropped 0 bases, with 10 bases sitting between them. Germline CDR1 and CDR2: MGHDK and SYGVNS. The CDR3 sequence is 15 residues long. CDR3 loop: CASSESGVVSYEQYF. CDR3 DNA sequence: TGTGCCAGCAGTGAATCCGGGGTCGTCTCCTACGAGCAGTACTTC.

This chain links TRBV2 with TRBJ1-3; D is possibly TRBD1 (5 bases). Germline-derived CDR1 and CDR2 are SNHLY and FYNNEI. The CDR3 is 13 amino acids. V was clipped by 3 bases and J by 4 bases, with 7 bases between them. CDR3 in DNA: TGTGCCAGCAGTGAGACAGAAGGAAACACCATATATTTT. It translates to CASSETEGNTIYF.